The clone carrying this TCR beta chain has only a few counts. This specimen comes from a study of blood T cell repertoires in COVID-19. Study in general: Acute and convalescent COVID-19 specimens originated in the United States, Italy and Spain. In each case, the material was cDNA or gDNA derived from T cells, B-cell-depleted T cells, or PBMCs.

From germline, CDR1 is LGHDT and CDR2 YNNKEL (reference sequence). Trimming removed 6 bases from V and 7 bases from J; junction bases left unmatched: 8. The CDR3 totals 15 residues. Using immunoSEQ multiplex PCR, the repertoire was profiled, and TCRdb retains in-frame clones only, with some absent. The sample lists almost 20,000 clones, about 85% occurring once. The receptor was derived from a human donor with active COVID-19. The donor label of this sample is uncertain. Sequences were obtained from peripheral blood. This chain joins TRBV3-1 (or the pseudogene TRBV3-2) and TRBJ2-2, with 10 bases that match TRBD2. The CDR3 region is CASSHLAGADGELFF. CDR3 nucleotides: TGTGCCAGCAGTCACCTAGCGGGGGCCGACGGGGAGCTGTTTTTT.